The rows below give T cell receptor beta chains drawn from one sample of a study of radiotherapy plus CTLA-4 blockade in lung cancer. Generated by immunoSEQ multiplex PCR, the TCRdb table keeps only in-frame clones and is missing some. The sample yields some 92,000 clones, 82% seen once. Sequenced here: peripheral blood, sampled from a patient treated with radiotherapy plus ipilimumab. Receptors originate from a human donor with non-small cell lung cancer who had a partial response to radiotherapy plus ipilimumab. The CDR3 runs from the conserved cysteine through the conserved F or W. The D gene is left open where the match is weak. Clone size is stated in some rows and not others, as once, few, many or a class when expanded.

size	V	D	J	CDR3	DNA
-	TRBV7-3	TRBD2	TRBJ2-1	CASSRPGLAGEGEQFF	TGTGCCAGCAGCCGACCGGGACTAGCGGGAGAGGGTGAGCAGTTCTTC
-	TRBV7-3	-	TRBJ2-5	CASSPGLPETQYF	TGTGCCAGCAGCCCCGGACTACCGGAGACCCAGTACTTC
-	TRBV6-5	-	TRBJ2-5	CASSENGSPETQYF	TGTGCCAGCAGTGAAAATGGCTCCCCGGAGACCCAGTACTTC
few	TRBV15	-	TRBJ2-7	CATSRDVVGVSYEQYF	TGTGCCACCAGCAGAGATGTGGTAGGGGTCTCCTACGAGCAGTACTTC
-	TRBV5-4	TRBD1	TRBJ2-4	CASSLGQGNSETKNIQYF	TGTGCCAGCAGCTTGGGACAGGGGAATTCAGAGACCAAAAACATTCAGTACTTC
-	TRBV11-2	TRBD2	TRBJ2-7	CASSQTGTSVYEQYF	TGTGCCAGCAGCCAAACCGGGACTAGCGTCTACGAGCAGTACTTC
-	TRBV19	-	TRBJ2-3	CASSIGKSTDTQYF	TGTGCCAGTAGTATTGGCAAAAGCACAGATACGCAGTATTTT
-	TRBV28	TRBD1	TRBJ2-5	CASARGQPQETQYF	TGTGCCAGTGCCAGGGGGCAGCCCCAAGAGACCCAGTACTTC
-	TRBV5-1	TRBD2	TRBJ2-3	CASSFGGSSEDTQYF	TGCGCCAGCAGCTTTGGCGGGAGTTCTGAAGATACGCAGTATTTT
-	TRBV6-1	TRBD1	TRBJ2-3	CAGLTGGTDTQYF	TGTGCCGGGTTAACAGGGGGCACAGATACGCAGTATTTT
-	TRBV30	-	TRBJ1-4	CAWSGGLGEKLFF	TGTGCCTGGAGTGGAGGGTTAGGAGAAAAACTGTTTTTT
-	TRBV2	-	TRBJ2-1	CASSVEGLSYNEQFF	TGTGCCAGCAGTGTAGAGGGCCTCTCCTACAATGAGCAGTTCTTC
-	TRBV19	-	TRBJ2-7	CASSSKWTGDYEQYF	TGTGCCAGTAGTTCGAAATGGACGGGAGACTACGAGCAGTACTTC
few	TRBV11-2	TRBD2	TRBJ2-5	CASRRPGGGQETQYF	TGTGCCAGCAGGCGTCCGGGAGGAGGGCAAGAGACCCAGTACTTC
-	TRBV5-1	TRBD2	TRBJ2-1	CASSGSGEEDHEQFF	TGCGCCAGCAGCGGAAGCGGGGAGGAGGACCATGAGCAGTTCTTC
-	TRBV5-8	TRBD1	TRBJ2-1	CASTISQGETYNEQFF	TGTGCCAGCACCATATCGCAGGGGGAGACCTACAATGAGCAGTTCTTC
-	TRBV5-4	TRBD2	TRBJ2-7	CASSLGLAGGLSYEQYF	TGTGCCAGCAGCTTGGGGCTAGCGGGAGGTCTCTCCTACGAGCAGTACTTC
few	TRBV7-2	-	TRBJ1-1	CASSLGGKSTEAFF	TGTGCCAGCAGCTTAGGGGGCAAATCCACTGAAGCTTTCTTT
-	TRBV2	-	TRBJ2-3	CATSGTDTDTQYF	TGTGCCACCTCCGGGACTGACACAGATACGCAGTATTTT
-	TRBV27	-	TRBJ1-1	CASSYNSQGYLRAFF	TGTGCCAGCAGTTATAATAGCCAGGGTTATCTGCGCGCTTTCTTT
few	TRBV28	TRBD1	TRBJ1-1	CASSFEGASEAFF	TGTGCCAGCAGTTTTGAGGGGGCGAGTGAAGCTTTCTTT
-	TRBV7-2	-	TRBJ2-5	CASSPDRLAPAQYF	TGTGCCAGCAGCCCCGACAGACTGGCTCCGGCCCAGTACTTC
-	TRBV11-2	TRBD1	TRBJ1-1	CASSPRTGGETEAFF	TGTGCCAGCAGCCCCCGGACAGGGGGAGAAACTGAAGCTTTCTTT
-	TRBV9	-	TRBJ1-4	CASSFPGRGDEKLFF	TGTGCCAGCAGCTTCCCCGGACGCGGGGATGAAAAACTGTTTTTT
-	TRBV5-1	TRBD1	TRBJ2-1	CASSLGTGVNYEQFF	TGCGCCAGCAGCTTGGGGACAGGGGTGAATTATGAGCAGTTCTTC
once	TRBV7-2	TRBD2	TRBJ2-1	CASSRVTSADEQFF	TGTGCCAGCAGCCGTGTAACTAGCGCCGATGAGCAGTTCTTC
-	TRBV6-5	TRBD1	TRBJ2-2	CASRRTGGSGELFF	TGTGCCAGCAGGCGGACAGGGGGCAGCGGGGAGCTGTTTTTT
-	TRBV10-1	-	TRBJ1-2	CASSGGFNYGYTF	TGCGCCAGCAGTGGAGGGTTTAACTATGGCTACACCTTC
-	TRBV10-1	TRBD2	TRBJ2-3	CASSDYSGRTTDTQYF	TGCGCCAGCAGTGATTATAGCGGGAGAACCACAGATACGCAGTATTTT
-	TRBV18	-	TRBJ2-3	CASSPLQGTDTQYF	TGTGCCAGCTCACCGTTACAGGGCACAGATACGCAGTATTTT
-	TRBV11-3	TRBD1	TRBJ2-3	CASSLQGAVTDTQYF	TGTGCCAGCAGCTTACAGGGGGCCGTCACAGATACGCAGTATTTT
-	TRBV6-1	-	TRBJ2-5	CASSEALRAGEGVGETQYF	TGTGCCAGCAGTGAAGCGCTTCGGGCAGGGGAGGGGGTTGGGGAGACCCAGTACTTC
-	TRBV11-2	TRBD2	TRBJ2-1	CASRRSGSDEQFF	TGTGCCAGCAGACGTAGCGGGAGCGATGAGCAGTTCTTC
-	TRBV28	TRBD1	TRBJ2-7	CASSFDRASHEQYF	TGTGCCAGCAGTTTCGACAGGGCATCTCACGAGCAGTACTTC
-	TRBV28	-	TRBJ2-7	CASTKGRASSYEQYF	TGTGCCAGCACCAAAGGGCGGGCTTCCTCCTACGAGCAGTACTTC
few	TRBV7-2	TRBD2	TRBJ2-3	CASSSSSGSTDTQYF	TGTGCCAGCAGCTCCTCTAGCGGGAGCACAGATACGCAGTATTTT
-	TRBV18	-	TRBJ2-3	CASSPAGPTDTQYF	TGTGCCAGCTCCCCGGCGGGGCCCACAGATACGCAGTATTTT
-	TRBV27	TRBD1	TRBJ1-2	CASSSTGAYYGYTF	TGTGCCAGCAGTTCAACAGGGGCTTACTATGGCTACACCTTC
-	TRBV27	-	TRBJ1-2	CASSFRDTAGGYTF	TGTGCCAGCAGTTTCCGGGACACGGCCGGTGGCTACACCTTC
-	TRBV6-1	-	TRBJ1-4	CAAGQGRREKLFF	TGTGCGGCGGGGCAGGGCCGAAGGGAAAAACTGTTTTTT
-	TRBV28	TRBD1	TRBJ1-2	CASSTGGARVYGYTF	TGTGCCAGCAGTACAGGGGGCGCACGGGTCTATGGCTACACCTTC